The 12 T cell receptor beta chains below were found in one sample sequenced in a study of prognosis after radiotherapy for stage I lung cancer. It was by two-round multiplex PCR that TCR beta CDR3 was amplified from genomic DNA. The use of primers specific to each TRBV and TRBJ gene characterized first-round PCR. TCRdb analysed the multiplex PCR reads with MiXCR anew, one entry per CDR3 protein. This sample has approximately 8,800 distinct CDR3 sequences, with less than 65% found just once. This specimen consisted of PBMCs, obtained before or after stereotactic body radiation therapy (not recorded which). Receptor source: a donor aged 50 or older with non-small cell lung cancer.

In the case of this clonotype: This likely comes from a read error, as the CDR3 has no conserved phenylalanine or tryptophan at its end. The rearrangement joins TRBV10-2 to TRBJ2-6; D perhaps matches TRBD1 (6 bases). CDR1 is WSHSY and CDR2 is SAAADI in the germline V gene. The CDR3 is 19 residues long. CDR3 amino acids: CASSDSTTTQGAGDNVLTL. DNA of the CDR3: TGCGCCAGCAGTGACTCAACCACGACACAGGGTGCCGGGGACAACGTACTGACTCTC.

This rearrangement joins TRBV7-9 to TRBJ1-1; D not certain. V was trimmed by 3 bases and J by 2 bases, leaving 10 bases between them. From germline, CDR1 is SEHNR and CDR2 FQNEAQ (reference sequence). This CDR3 spans 14 amino acids. CDR3 sequence reads: CASSFSPINTEAFF. CDR3 nucleotide sequence: TGTGCCAGCAGCTTTAGTCCAATAAACACTGAAGCTTTCTTT.

This clonotype was counted many times. The chain links TRBV5-1 to TRBJ2-6; TRBD1 might be the D (6 bases). The CDR3 is 18 residues long. Trimming removed 3 bases from V and 4 bases from J, with 20 bases in between. Germline-derived CDR1 and CDR2 are SGHRS and YFSETQ. CDR3 protein: CASSWTALRGGGANVLTF. DNA of the CDR3: TGCGCCAGCAGCTGGACAGCTCTCCGAGGGGGAGGGGCCAACGTCCTGACTTTC. The full variable domain, with the rest looked up from reference TRBV5-1 and TRBJ2-6, is KAGVTQTPRYLIKTRGQQVTLSCSPISGHRSVSWYQQTPGQGLQFLFEYFSETQRNKGNFPGRFSGRQFSNSRSEMNVSTLELGDSALYLCASSWTALRGGGANVLTFGAGSRLTVL.

By share, this clonotype counts as medium-sized (0.01 to 0.1%). V is TRBV5-1 and J is TRBJ2-1; D gene uncertain. This CDR3 contains 14 residues. V gave up 4 bases and J gave up 7 bases, with 15 bases separating them. From germline, CDR1 is SGHRS and CDR2 YFSETQ. For the CDR3, the DNA is TGCGCCAGCAGCCCGAACCCGGATGAGAATGAGCAGTTCTTC. Amino acid sequence: CASSPNPDENEQFF.

This clonotype was seen just once. A far larger clone is a single base away, which makes a read error likely. In DNA, the CDR3 is TGTGCCAGCAGCTTAGGACTAGCGGGGGCCAATGAGCAGTACTTC. It translates to CASSLGLAGANEQYF. This rearrangement joins TRBV7-2 to TRBJ2-4; the match to TRBD2 covers 12 bases. V lost 1 base and J lost 13; bases outside the gene matches: 8. CDR3 size: 15 residues. From germline, CDR1 is SGHTA and CDR2 FQGNSA.

This clonotype is deemed medium-sized. The chain recombines TRBV4-1 with TRBJ2-1, with 11 bases that match TRBD2. The CDR3 is 16 amino acids. The germline V gene encodes CDR1 MGHRA and CDR2 YSYEKL. V trimming: 3 bases; J trimming: 5 bases; junction bases outside the gene matches: 6. In DNA form, the CDR3 reads TGCGCCAGCAGCCACGGGGGACTAGCGGATGACAATGAGCAGTTCTTC. Translated, it gives CASSHGGLADDNEQFF.

About this clonotype itself: A far larger clone is off by one base, so a read error is likely. This sequence joins TRBV6-5 and TRBJ2-7; no definite D call. Trimming cost V 5 bases and J 2 bases, with 13 bases left between them. The CDR3 consists of 14 residues. Germline V gives CDR1 MNHEY, CDR2 SVGAGI. This CDR3 reads CASSTDSCAYEQYF. The CDR3 bases are TGTGCCAGCAGTACCGATTCCTGCGCCTACGAGCAGTACTTC.

This chain connects TRBV4-2 to TRBJ2-7, with 9 bases lining up with TRBD2. Losses at the gene ends were 5 bases for V and 4 bases for J; bases not matched to a gene: 12. The CDR3 contains 16 residues. The germline CDR1 and CDR2 sequences are LGHNA and YNFKEQ. This CDR3 is CASSSLGVAGEYEQYF. CDR3 DNA: TGTGCCAGCAGCTCTTTGGGGGTAGCGGGAGAGTACGAGCAGTACTTC.

CDR3 sequence (DNA): TGTGCCACCTCCCTGGGGGGCAATGAGCAGTTCTTC. Translating gives CATSLGGNEQFF. V gene TRBV24-1 combines with J gene TRBJ2-1; possibly TRBD2 for D (6 bases). Germline CDR1 reads KGHDR; CDR2 reads SFDVKD. The ends were cut back, 9 bases at V and 6 bases at J, with 11 bases in the middle. This CDR3 region has 12 residues.

This clonotype was counted once. CDR3 loop: CASSLSGGGSSYNEQFF. DNA of the CDR3: TGTGCCAGCAGCCTATCCGGGGGGGGGAGCTCCTACAATGAGCAGTTCTTC. The V call is TRBV5-4, the J call TRBJ2-1, with 8 bases fitting TRBD2. The CDR3 consists of 17 residues. After removal of 4 bases from V and 0 bases from J, the junction contained 9 bases not matched to a gene. Germline assignment: CDR1 SGHNT and CDR2 YYREEE (reference sequence).

Note on this clonotype: The likely explanation is a read error, given a far larger clone one base away. The J gene is TRBJ2-7, the V gene TRBV6-9, with a possible D match to TRBD2 (6 bases). Trimming took off 7 bases at V and 6 bases at J, with 10 bases between the two ends. Germline V gene sequence: CDR1 MNHGY, CDR2 SVAAGI. The CDR3 extends over 11 amino acids. The CDR3 reads CASTRESEQYF. In DNA form, the CDR3 reads TGTGCCAGCACCCGGGAGAGCGAGCAGTACTTC.

A single count supports this clonotype. Since a far larger clone is one base different, this is likely a read error. The V gene is TRBV6-5, the J gene TRBJ2-7; possible D gene TRBD2, 6 bases. The germline V gene encodes CDR1 MNHEY and CDR2 SVGAGI. Trimming shortened V by 7 bases and J by 6 bases, and 19 bases separated the two germline ends. This CDR3 has 14 residues. The CDR3 loop is CASIPRTSGGEQYF. The CDR3 region has the DNA TGTGCCAGCATTCCCCGGACCTCCGGGGGCGAGCAGTACTTC.